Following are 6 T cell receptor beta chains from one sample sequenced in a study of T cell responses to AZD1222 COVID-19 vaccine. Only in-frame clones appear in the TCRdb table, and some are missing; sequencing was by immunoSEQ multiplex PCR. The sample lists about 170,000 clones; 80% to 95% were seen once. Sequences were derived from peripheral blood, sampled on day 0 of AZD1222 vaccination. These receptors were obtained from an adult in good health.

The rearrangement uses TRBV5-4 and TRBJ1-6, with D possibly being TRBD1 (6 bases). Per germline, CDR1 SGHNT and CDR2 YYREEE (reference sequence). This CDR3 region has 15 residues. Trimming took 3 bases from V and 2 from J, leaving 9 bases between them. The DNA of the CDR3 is TGTGCCAGCAGCTCGGGGGACACCTATAATTCACCCCTCCACTTT. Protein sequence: CASSSGDTYNSPLHF.

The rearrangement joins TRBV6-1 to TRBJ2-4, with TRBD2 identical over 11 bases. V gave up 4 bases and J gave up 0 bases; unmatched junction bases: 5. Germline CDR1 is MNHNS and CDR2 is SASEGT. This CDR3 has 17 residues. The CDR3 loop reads CASSGSGRAQAKNIQYF. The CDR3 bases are TGTGCCAGCAGTGGTAGCGGGAGGGCCCAAGCCAAAAACATTCAGTACTTC.

The DNA of the CDR3 is TGTGCCAGCAGCGATGGGGCCCCCCTCCACTTT. Amino acids: CASSDGAPLHF. This chain connects TRBV6-2 or TRBV6-3 to TRBJ1-6, with D maybe TRBD1 (5 bases). The CDR3 runs to 11 residues. Between the trimmed V and J ends, which lost 6 bases and 13 bases, there was a span of 10 bases. The germline V gene encodes CDR1 MNHEY and CDR2 SVGEGT.

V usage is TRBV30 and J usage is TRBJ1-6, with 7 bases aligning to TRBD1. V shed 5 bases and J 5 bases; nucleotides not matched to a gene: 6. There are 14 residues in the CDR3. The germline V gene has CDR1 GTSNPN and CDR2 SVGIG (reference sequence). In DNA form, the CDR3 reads TGTGCCTGGGCCTTAGGGGGCAATAATTCACCCCTCCACTTT. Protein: CAWALGGNNSPLHF.

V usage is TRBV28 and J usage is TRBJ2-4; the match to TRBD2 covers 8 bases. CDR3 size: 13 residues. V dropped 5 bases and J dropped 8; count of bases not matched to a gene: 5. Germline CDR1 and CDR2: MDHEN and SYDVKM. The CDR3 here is CASSPGGGDIQYF. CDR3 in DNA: TGTGCCAGCAGTCCGGGAGGGGGGGACATTCAGTACTTC.

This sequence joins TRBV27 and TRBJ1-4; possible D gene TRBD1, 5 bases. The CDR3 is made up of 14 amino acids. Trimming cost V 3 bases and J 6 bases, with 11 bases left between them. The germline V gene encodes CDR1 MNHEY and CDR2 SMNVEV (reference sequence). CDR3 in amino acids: CASSFRGGYEKLFF. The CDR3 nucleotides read TGTGCCAGCAGTTTTCGGGGGGGTTATGAAAAACTGTTTTTT.